These T cell receptor beta chains were read from a single sample in a study of human T cells and chemical hapten exposure. A single record per CDR3 protein comes from TCRdb applying MiXCR to the RACE reads. Found here are fewer than 350,000 distinct CDR3 sequences, roughly 7.4% of them singletons; the top ten hold more than 0.95%. The sequencing here drew on whole blood, taken in connection with sensitization to the hapten diphenylcyclopropenone (DPC). The receptors derive from a man younger than 30 with alopecia areata. Some clones in this sample may be carry-over from other donors' samples. Both conserved end residues are part of each CDR3. The D gene is left open where the match is weak. Size values are once, few and many counts, or a class for expanded clones, and some rows have none.

>few|TRBJ1-4|NA|TRBV6-5
TGTGCCAGCAGTTACGGATCAACTAATGAAAAACTGTTTTTT
CASSYGSTNEKLFF
>few|TRBJ2-3|TRBD1|TRBV7-2
TGTGCCAGCAGCTTAGTTGGGACAGGGGGCGCAGATACGCAGTATTTT
CASSLVGTGGADTQYF
>NA|TRBJ2-7|NA|TRBV6-1
TGTGCCACCCGGACCTACGAGCAGTACTTC
CATRTYEQYF
>many|TRBJ1-1|TRBD1|TRBV10-1
TGCGCCAGCAGCGGACAGGGGTCAGACACTGAAGCTTTCTTT
CASSGQGSDTEAFF
>NA|TRBJ1-1|NA|TRBV6-2/TRBV6-3
TGTGCCAGCAGACGCGGGCAGGTCCCCACTGAAGCTTTCTTT
CASRRGQVPTEAFF
>few|TRBJ1-5|NA|TRBV7-8
TGTGCCAGCAGCTTATTCAGGGCCTATCAGCCCCAGCATTTT
CASSLFRAYQPQHF
>NA|TRBJ2-4|NA|TRBV29-1
TGCAGCGTTTTTTTTGGGGGGCAAAACATTCAGTACTTC
CSVFFGGQNIQYF
>NA|TRBJ2-3|TRBD1|TRBV9
TGTGCCACCAGCTCAGGGGACAGGGTTAGGCTCGATACGCAGTATTTT
CATSSGDRVRLDTQYF
>few|TRBJ2-7|TRBD2|TRBV5-1
TGCGCCAGCAGCCCCCGTAGCGGGGAATACTCCTACGAGCAGTACTTC
CASSPRSGEYSYEQYF
>few|TRBJ1-1|NA|TRBV6-5
TGTGCCAGCAGCAAGGGACCGGAAGCTTTCTTT
CASSKGPEAFF
>NA|TRBJ2-3|TRBD1|TRBV20-1
TGCAGTGGCCTACGCCGGGACAGTAGCACAGATACGCAGTATTTT
CSGLRRDSSTDTQYF
>few|TRBJ1-1|NA|TRBV4-3
TGCGCCAGCAGCTTCCGAAACCAGGGTAAGGTCGCTGAAGCTTTCTTT
CASSFRNQGKVAEAFF
>many|TRBJ2-5|NA|TRBV9
TGTGCCAGCAGCCCTAGGGACCTCTCCGGGGAGACCCAGTACTTC
CASSPRDLSGETQYF
>few|TRBJ2-3|TRBD2|TRBV4-2
TGTGCCAGCAGCCAGGGACTAGCGGGGTACCGCACAGATACGCAGTATTTT
CASSQGLAGYRTDTQYF
>many|TRBJ1-4|NA|TRBV20-1
TGCAGTGCTAGAGCGTCCAGGGAGGCTAATGAAAAACTGTTTTTT
CSARASREANEKLFF
>many|TRBJ2-1|NA|TRBV6-5
TGTGCCAGCAGTTACTCAGGGGGGAGCTCCTACAATGAGCAGTTCTTC
CASSYSGGSSYNEQFF